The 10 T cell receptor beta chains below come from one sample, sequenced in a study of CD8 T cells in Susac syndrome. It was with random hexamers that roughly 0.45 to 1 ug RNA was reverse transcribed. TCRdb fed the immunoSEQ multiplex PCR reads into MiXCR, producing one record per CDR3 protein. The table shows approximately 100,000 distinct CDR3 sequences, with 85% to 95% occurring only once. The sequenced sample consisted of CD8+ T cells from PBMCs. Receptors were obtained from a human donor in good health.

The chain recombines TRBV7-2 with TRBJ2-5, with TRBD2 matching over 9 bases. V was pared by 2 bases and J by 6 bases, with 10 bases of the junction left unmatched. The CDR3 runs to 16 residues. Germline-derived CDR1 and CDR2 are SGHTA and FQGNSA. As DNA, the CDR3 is TGTGCCAGCAGCTTATACGGCGGGGGGGCCGTGAAGACCCAGTACTTC. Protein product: CASSLYGGGAVKTQYF.

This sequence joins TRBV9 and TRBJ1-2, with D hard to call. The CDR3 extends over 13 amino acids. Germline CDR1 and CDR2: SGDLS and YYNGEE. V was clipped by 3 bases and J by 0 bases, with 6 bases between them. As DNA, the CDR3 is TGTGCCAGCAGCGCCCACGCTAACTATGGCTACACCTTC. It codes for CASSAHANYGYTF.

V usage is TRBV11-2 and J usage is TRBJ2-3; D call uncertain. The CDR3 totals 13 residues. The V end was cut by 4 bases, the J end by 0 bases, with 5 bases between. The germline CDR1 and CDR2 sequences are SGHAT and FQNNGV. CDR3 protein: CASSSYSTDTQYF. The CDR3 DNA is TGTGCCAGCAGCTCCTATAGCACAGATACGCAGTATTTT.

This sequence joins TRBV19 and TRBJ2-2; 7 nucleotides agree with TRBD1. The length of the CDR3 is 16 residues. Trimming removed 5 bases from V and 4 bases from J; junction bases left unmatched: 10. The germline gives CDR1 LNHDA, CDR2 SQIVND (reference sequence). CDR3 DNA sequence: TGTGCCAGTAGTTCCCCGACAGGGTCGGGCACCGGGGAGCTGTTTTTT. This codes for CASSSPTGSGTGELFF.

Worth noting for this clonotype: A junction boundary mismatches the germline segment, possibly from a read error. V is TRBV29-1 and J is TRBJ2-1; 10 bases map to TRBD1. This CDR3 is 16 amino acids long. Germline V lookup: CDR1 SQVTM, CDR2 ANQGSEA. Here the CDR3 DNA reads TGCAGCGTGGAAGATTTGGGACAGGGGTTCAACAATGAGCAGTTCTTC. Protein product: CSVEDLGQGFNNEQFF.

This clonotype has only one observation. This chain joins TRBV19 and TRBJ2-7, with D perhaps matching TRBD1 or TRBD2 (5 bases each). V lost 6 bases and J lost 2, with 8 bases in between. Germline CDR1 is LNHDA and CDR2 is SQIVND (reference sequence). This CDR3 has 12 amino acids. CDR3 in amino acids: CASSGAPYEQYF. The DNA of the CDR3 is TGTGCCAGTAGCGGGGCCCCCTACGAGCAGTACTTC.

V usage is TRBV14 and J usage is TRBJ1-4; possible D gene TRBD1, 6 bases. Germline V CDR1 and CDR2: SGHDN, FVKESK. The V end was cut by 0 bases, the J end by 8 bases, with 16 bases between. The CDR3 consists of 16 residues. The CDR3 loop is CASSQESGRGREKLFF. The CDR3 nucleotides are TGTGCCAGCAGCCAAGAATCCGGCAGGGGCCGGGAAAAACTGTTTTTT. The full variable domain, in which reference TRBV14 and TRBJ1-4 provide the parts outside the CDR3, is EAGVTQFPSHSVIEKGQTVTLRCDPISGHDNLYWYRRVMGKEIKFLLHFVKESKQDESGMPNNRFLAERTGGTYSTLKVQPAELEDSGVYFCASSQESGRGREKLFFGSGTQLSVL.

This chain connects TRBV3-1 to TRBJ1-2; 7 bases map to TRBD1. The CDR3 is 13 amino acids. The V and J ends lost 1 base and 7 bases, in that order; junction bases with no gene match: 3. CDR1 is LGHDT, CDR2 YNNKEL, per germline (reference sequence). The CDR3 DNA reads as TGTGCCAGCAGCCAAGGACAGGGAAGTGGCTACACCTTC. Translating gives CASSQGQGSGYTF.

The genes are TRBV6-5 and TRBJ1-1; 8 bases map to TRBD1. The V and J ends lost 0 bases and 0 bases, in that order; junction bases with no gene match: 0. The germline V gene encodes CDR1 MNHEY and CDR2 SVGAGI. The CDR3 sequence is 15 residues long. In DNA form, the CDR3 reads TGTGCCAGCAGTTACTCGACAGGGGTGAACACTGAAGCTTTCTTT. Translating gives CASSYSTGVNTEAFF.

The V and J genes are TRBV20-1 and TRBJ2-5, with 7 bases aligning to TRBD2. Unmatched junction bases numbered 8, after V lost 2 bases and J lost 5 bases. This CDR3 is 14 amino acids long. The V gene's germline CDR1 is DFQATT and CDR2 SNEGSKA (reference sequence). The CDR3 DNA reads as TGCAGTGCTAGACGAGCAGGGCGGGAGGAGACCCAGTACTTC. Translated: CSARRAGREETQYF.